This T cell receptor (beta chain) is drawn from a study of control samples from healthy donors and cancer patients (dated by TCRdb to 2018 to 2021). The method was the immunoSEQ multiplex PCR assay. TCRdb mirrors the immuneACCESS table, restricted to in-frame sequences. Some clones are absent from its copies; in checked studies, under half trace to an unresolved V gene, and the reason for the others is unknown. In this sample the table shows 45,000 to 55,000 clones, roughly 92% of which occur a single time. The ten top clones hold 23% of the sample. This clone occurred once. Its antigen target is currently unknown. No much larger clone exists at a distance of one base, and base qualities are not known. The clonotype was recovered from a woman between 50 and 59 years old with head and neck cancer. The specimen was PBMCs.

The base sequence is TGTGCCAGCAGCCAAGGGTGGGAGCAGTTCTTC. This encodes CASSQGWEQFF. The sequence is built from TRBV3-1 (or the pseudogene TRBV3-2) and TRBJ2-1; there is no confident call for the D gene. Including the terminal cysteine and phenylalanine, the CDR3 comprises 11 residues. CDR3 DNA is the only sequence kept; it has 33 bases, read in frame from the first base. V loses 1 base of germline sequence and J loses 10 bases, and the interval between the two ends is 5 bases. Taken from the germline V gene (reference sequence), the CDR1 and CDR2 loops are LGHDT and YNNKEL.